Here is one TCR beta chain with its context. This specimen comes from a study of blood T cell repertoires in COVID-19. Across the study: The United States, Italy and Spain were the sources of the acute and convalescent COVID-19 samples. In each case, the material was cDNA or gDNA derived from T cells, B-cell-depleted T cells, or PBMCs.

The CDR3 consists of 13 residues. V shed 6 bases and J 7 bases; nucleotides not matched to a gene: 7. Germline lookup yields CDR1 LNHDA and CDR2 SQIVND (reference sequence). As handled by the study authors: Amplified reference gene primers provided the basis for estimating nucleated cell counts. Libraries were prepared by immunoSEQ multiplex PCR; TCRdb keeps only in-frame clonotypes and omits some of them. The V and J calls and the clone size are those of that table, but D and trimming were determined from the DNA. The table has tens of thousands of clones, approximately 88% seen once. Sequenced input: peripheral blood. V is TRBV19 and J is TRBJ2-3, with 7 nucleotides matching TRBD2. The receptor was isolated from a human donor with active COVID-19. The donor label of this sample is uncertain. DNA of the CDR3: TGTGCCAGTAGCCTCTCTAGCGGAAATACGCAGTATTTT. Protein: CASSLSSGNTQYF.